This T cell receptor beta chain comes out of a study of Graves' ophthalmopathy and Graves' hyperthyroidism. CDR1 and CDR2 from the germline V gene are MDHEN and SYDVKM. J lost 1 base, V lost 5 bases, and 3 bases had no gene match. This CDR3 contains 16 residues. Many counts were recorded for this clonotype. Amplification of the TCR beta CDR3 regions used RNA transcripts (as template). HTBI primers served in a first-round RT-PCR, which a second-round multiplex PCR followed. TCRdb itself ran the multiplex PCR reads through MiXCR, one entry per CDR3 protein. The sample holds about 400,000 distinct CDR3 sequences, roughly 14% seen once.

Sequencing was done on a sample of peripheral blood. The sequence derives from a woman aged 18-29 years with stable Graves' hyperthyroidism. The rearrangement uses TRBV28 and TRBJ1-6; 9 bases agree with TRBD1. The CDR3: CASSEGQGSYNSPLHF. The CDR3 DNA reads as TGTGCCAGCAGTGAGGGACAGGGTTCCTATAATTCACCCCTCCACTTT.